The table lists the clone carrying this T cell receptor (beta chain) with a few counts. Its antigen is unidentified. The data derive from a study of T cell repertoires in cytomegalovirus infection. Looking at the study overall: Public TCR beta signatures indicated both CMV infection and matching HLA type. Points from the study as a whole: Identification of carriers of CMV plus the relevant HLA was achieved through cumulative public TCR beta family frequency. Within the response measured ex vivo, HLA-C-restricted CMV-specific TCR beta clonotypes were dominant.

The germline CDR1 and CDR2 sequences are MNHNY and SVGAGI (reference sequence). CDR3 length: 15 residues. The V end was cut by 7 bases, the J end by 1 base, with 14 bases between. TCRdb independently ran MiXCR on the reads; one entry per CDR3 protein. The table has around 450,000 distinct CDR3 sequences, roughly 30% seen once. The material sequenced was PBMCs. The receptor's source is a human donor in good health (CMV status not recorded). Some clones in this sample may be carry-over from other donors' samples. The chain couples TRBV6-6 to TRBJ1-5, with D possibly being TRBD1 (6 bases). The CDR3 reads CASTRGQGSNQPQHF. DNA of the CDR3: TGTGCCAGCACCCGAGGGCAGGGGAGCAATCAGCCCCAGCATTTT.